This note documents a single T cell receptor beta chain sequence. The antigen is unknown. This sample was taken from a study of CD8+ T cells in alopecia areata. At the level of the study: Dosing spanned 6 to 18 months on tofacitinib, then 6 months off drug. Overall study findings and caveats: Higher clonality and more expanded CD8+ clones appeared in lesional than normal scalp. Besides other cells, scalp samples also yield sequences of resident alphabeta T cells from normal skin. Mice showed TCR sharing more clearly than patients did, possibly owing to HLA.

cDNA reverse transcribed from extracted RNA served as the sequencing template. Sequenced by immunoSEQ multiplex PCR; TCRdb stores in-frame clones only, minus some. The sample includes fewer than 150,000 clones, approximately 38% seen only once; the top ten take approximately 3.1%. The germline gives CDR1 GTSNPN, CDR2 SVGIG (reference sequence). Trimming took 1 base from V and 5 from J; bases not matched to a gene: 4. CDR3 length: 15 amino acids. The sample taken for sequencing was CD4+ T cells sorted from blood. This TCR came from a human donor with alopecia areata. The chain joins TRBV30 to TRBJ2-1; 11 nucleotides agree with TRBD2. CDR3 sequence: CAWSEGTSGHNEQFF. The CDR3 region has the DNA TGTGCCTGGAGTGAAGGGACTAGCGGACACAATGAGCAGTTCTTC.